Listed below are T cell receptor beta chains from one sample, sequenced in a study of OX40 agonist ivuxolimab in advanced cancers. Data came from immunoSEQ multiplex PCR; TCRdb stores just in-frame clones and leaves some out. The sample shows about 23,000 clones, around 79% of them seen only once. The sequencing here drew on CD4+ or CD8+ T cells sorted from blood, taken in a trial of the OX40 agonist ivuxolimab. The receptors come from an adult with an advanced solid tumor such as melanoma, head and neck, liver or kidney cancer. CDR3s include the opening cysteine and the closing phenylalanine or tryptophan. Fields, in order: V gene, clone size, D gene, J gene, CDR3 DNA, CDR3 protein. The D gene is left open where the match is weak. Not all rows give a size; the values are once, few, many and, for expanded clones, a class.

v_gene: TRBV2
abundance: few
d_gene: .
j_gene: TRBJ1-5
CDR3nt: TGTGCCAGCCGCCGCGGACAGCCGGTTTATAGCAATCAGCCCCAGCATTTT
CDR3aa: CASRRGQPVYSNQPQHF

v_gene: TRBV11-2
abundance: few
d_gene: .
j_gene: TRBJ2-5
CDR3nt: TGTGCCAGCAGCCCTAAGGAGACCCAGTACTTC
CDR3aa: CASSPKETQYF

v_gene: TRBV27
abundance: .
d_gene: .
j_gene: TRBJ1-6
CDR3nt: TGTGCCAGCACGGAGGGGTTTTATAATTCACCCCTCCACTTT
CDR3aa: CASTEGFYNSPLHF

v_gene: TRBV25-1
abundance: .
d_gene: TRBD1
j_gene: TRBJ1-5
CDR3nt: TGTGCCAGCACCACAACAGGGGGAGGCTATAGCAATCAGCCCCAGCATTTT
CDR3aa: CASTTTGGGYSNQPQHF

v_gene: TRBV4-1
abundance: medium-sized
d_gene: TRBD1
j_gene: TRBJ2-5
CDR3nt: TGCGCCAGCAGCCAACCCGGACAGGGAAAGACCCAGTACTTC
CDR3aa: CASSQPGQGKTQYF

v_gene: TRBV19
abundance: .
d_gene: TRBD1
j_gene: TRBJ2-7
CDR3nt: TGTGCCAGTAGCAATGCGGGACAGGTCACCTACGAGCAGTACTTC
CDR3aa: CASSNAGQVTYEQYF

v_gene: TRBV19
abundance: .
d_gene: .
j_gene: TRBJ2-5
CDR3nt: TGTGCCAGTAGTATGTCTCGAGAGACCCAGTACTTC
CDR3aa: CASSMSRETQYF

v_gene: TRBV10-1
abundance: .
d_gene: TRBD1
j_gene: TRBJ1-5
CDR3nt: TGCGCCAGCAGGGACGGCCAGGGGGCCAATCAGCCCCAGCATTTT
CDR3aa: CASRDGQGANQPQHF

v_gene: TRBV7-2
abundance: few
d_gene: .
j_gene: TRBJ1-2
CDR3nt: TGTGCCAGCAGCCCGGCCATCGGACGCCATGGCTACACCTTC
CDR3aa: CASSPAIGRHGYTF

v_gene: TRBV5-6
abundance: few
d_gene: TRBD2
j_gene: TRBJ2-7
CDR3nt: TGTGCCAGCAGCACCAGATGGCTGGCGGGAGGGTACGAGCAGTACTTC
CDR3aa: CASSTRWLAGGYEQYF

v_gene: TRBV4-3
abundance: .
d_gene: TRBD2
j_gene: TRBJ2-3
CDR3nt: TGCGCCAGCAGCCAAGCGGGGGGACTTAACACAGATACGCAGTATTTT
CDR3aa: CASSQAGGLNTDTQYF

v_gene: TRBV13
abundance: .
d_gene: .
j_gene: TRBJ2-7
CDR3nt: TGTGCCAGCAGCTTATCAGGGGGGGATGTTGAGCAGTACTTC
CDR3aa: CASSLSGGDVEQYF

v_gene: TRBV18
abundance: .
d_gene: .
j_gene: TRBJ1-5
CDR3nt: TGTGCCAGCTCACCGGGACGAGATCAGCCCCAGCATTTT
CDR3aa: CASSPGRDQPQHF